This TCR beta chain was captured in a study of blood T cell repertoires in COVID-19. Overall study: Spain, Italy and the United States supplied samples that represented acute and convalescent COVID-19. T cells, B-cell-depleted T cells, or PBMCs supplied cDNA or gDNA.

V lost 0 bases, J lost 5 bases, and 7 bases stayed unmatched. Germline V CDR1 and CDR2: LGHNA, YSLEER. The CDR3 runs to 16 residues. Per the original methods: Amplifying reference gene primers gave estimates of nucleated cell counts. The table came from immunoSEQ multiplex PCR; TCRdb's copy has only in-frame clones and leaves some out. V and J calls and clone size come straight from that table; D and trimming were deduced from the DNA. Of 120,000 to 150,000 clones listed, about 87% are singletons. V gene TRBV4-3 combines with J gene TRBJ2-3; 8 bases are shared with TRBD1. This TCR was recovered from a man between 50 and 59 years old who had recovered from COVID-19. Sample: peripheral blood. CDR3 sequence: CASSQDQGASKDTQYF. CDR3 DNA sequence: TGCGCCAGCAGCCAAGATCAGGGGGCCTCGAAAGATACGCAGTATTTT.